These 10 T cell receptor beta chains came from one sample sequenced in a study of early T cells in non-severe SARS-CoV-2 infection. TCRdb itself ran the 5' RACE reads through MiXCR, one entry per CDR3 protein. This table holds some 50,000 distinct CDR3 sequences, about 9.7% found once. Sequencing was done on a sample of whole blood. Source of these receptors: an adult who was a healthcare worker with PCR-confirmed SARS-CoV-2 infection or an uninfected control (not recorded which).

There are many counts of this clonotype. The rearrangement links TRBV15 to TRBJ2-3, with D unresolved. There are 13 residues in the CDR3. V lost 3 bases and J 6 bases, leaving 10 bases between the germline ends. The germline V gene encodes CDR1 LNHNV and CDR2 YYDKDF (reference sequence). The CDR3 is CATSRDLRDTQYF. The DNA of the CDR3 is TGTGCCACCAGCAGGGACCTTCGCGATACGCAGTATTTT.

This clonotype showed up many times. This chain links TRBV4-2 with TRBJ2-1; 14 nucleotides align to TRBD2. Germline CDR1 LGHNA, CDR2 YNFKEQ. Trimming removed 4 bases from V and 5 bases from J; junction bases left unmatched: 7. CDR3 length equals 17 residues. CDR3 sequence (DNA): TGTGCCAGCAGCCGCGGGACTAGCGGGAGTGGGGACAATGAGCAGTTCTTC. Amino acids: CASSRGTSGSGDNEQFF.

This chain connects TRBV12-3 or TRBV12-4 to TRBJ2-5; tentatively, D is TRBD1 (7 bases). V was shortened by 0 bases and J by 2 bases, with 10 bases between the two germline ends. This CDR3 is built from 15 residues. The CDR3 coding sequence is TGTGCCAGCAGTTTAGCCCCAGGGGGGCAAGAGACCCAGTACTTC. It specifies CASSLAPGGQETQYF.

At least ten counts were recorded for this clonotype. The chain links TRBV7-9 to TRBJ1-1; D is unclear. The CDR3 extends over 12 amino acids. The V end was cut by 2 bases, the J end by 4 bases, with 5 bases between. CDR1 SEHNR and CDR2 FQNEAQ come from the germline V gene (reference sequence). Here the CDR3 DNA reads TGTGCCAGCAGCTTATCTTTCACTGAAGCTTTCTTT. It translates to CASSLSFTEAFF.

This clonotype was observed many times. The chain joins TRBV12-3 or TRBV12-4 to TRBJ2-5; D gene uncertain. Deletions cut 2 bases from V and 7 bases from J, with 11 bases between. This CDR3 has 13 amino acids. CDR3 in amino acids: CASSLSQTMTQYF. The CDR3 region has the DNA TGTGCCAGCAGTTTAAGTCAGACCATGACCCAGTACTTC.

This clonotype showed up many times. V and J are TRBV18 and TRBJ2-5; D unclear. Trimming left V 2 bases short and J 1 base short, with 5 bases between. This CDR3 contains 13 residues. CDR1 is KGHSH, CDR2 LQKENI, per germline. In DNA, the CDR3 is TGTGCCAGCTCACCAGCGTCCCAAGAGACCCAGTACTTC. Its translation is CASSPASQETQYF.

This clonotype was counted ten times or more. The rearrangement joins TRBV7-9 to TRBJ1-1, with a weak D call TRBD1 (5 bases). V lost 5 bases, J lost 4 bases, and 5 bases lay in between. This CDR3 has 11 residues. From germline, CDR1 is SEHNR and CDR2 FQNEAQ (reference sequence). CDR3 loop: CASSRGTEAFF. The CDR3 coding sequence is TGTGCCAGCAGCAGGGGCACTGAAGCTTTCTTT.

The table lists this clonotype with many counts. In nucleotides, the CDR3 is TGTGCCAGCAGCGTAGCAGCAAATTCACCCCTCCACTTT. Its translation: CASSVAANSPLHF. The rearrangement links TRBV9 to TRBJ1-6; D call uncertain. V was clipped by 0 bases and J by 7 bases, with 5 bases between them. Germline values: CDR1 SGDLS, CDR2 YYNGEE. The CDR3 is made up of 13 amino acids.

This clonotype has a count of ten or more. The J gene is TRBJ2-7, the V gene TRBV29-1; D not resolved. V lost 7 bases and J 5 bases, leaving 12 bases between the germline ends. This CDR3 has 11 amino acids. Germline V gene data show CDR1 as SQVTM and CDR2 as ANQGSEA. For the CDR3, the DNA is TGCAGCGCCGGAAGTACCGACGAGCAGTACTTC. This codes for CSAGSTDEQYF.

In this sample, this clonotype turned up many times. V gene TRBV27 combines with J gene TRBJ2-7; 9 bases match TRBD1. Germline assignment: CDR1 MNHEY and CDR2 SMNVEV (reference sequence). The CDR3 has 16 amino acids. V dropped 8 bases and J dropped 5; count of bases not matched to a gene: 16. CDR3 sequence reads: CASATGVRQGVHEQYF. In DNA, the CDR3 is TGTGCCAGCGCGACGGGGGTCAGACAGGGGGTCCACGAGCAGTACTTC.